This T cell receptor beta chain stems from a study of blood T cell repertoires in COVID-19. Sequenced by immunoSEQ multiplex PCR; TCRdb stores in-frame clones only, minus some. The data contain roughly 15,000 clones, over 75% of them seen just once; the ten biggest clones take up about 26%. The CDR3 is 15 residues long. CDR1 is SEHNR and CDR2 is FQNEAQ in the germline V gene (reference sequence). V shed 3 bases, J shed 9 bases, and the junction held 6 bases outside the gene matches. The source is a human donor in a cohort sampled during active COVID-19. Input material: peripheral blood. The chain combines TRBV7-9 with TRBJ1-6; 9 nucleotides agree with TRBD1. CDR3 nucleotides: TGTGCCAGCAGCTTGGACCGGGACAGGGCTTCACCCCTCCACTTT. Residues: CASSLDRDRASPLHF.